The clone carrying this T cell receptor (beta chain) was recorded many times. The antigen remains undetermined. Arm-PCR of CDR3 regions and iRepertoire HTBI primers were the basis on which TCR beta libraries were built. TCRdb called the multiplex PCR reads again in MiXCR, with one record for every CDR3 protein. Seen here are some 230,000 distinct CDR3 sequences, 18% observed once, and the top ten hold around 21%. Time point meaning: newly diagnosed GD, antithyroid drugs for less than 3 months. PBMC-derived RNA was used for the TCR library. The diagnosis of Graves' disease used American Thyroid Association guidelines. This record belongs to a study of regulatory T cells in long-lasting Graves disease. Study results and caveats: Limited samples may have lowered accuracy. Repertoires from persistent disease leaned toward TRBV28, TRBJ1-2 and TRBJ2-5. Analyses excluded thyroid tissue, covering peripheral blood alone.

Germline V gene sequence: CDR1 MNHNS, CDR2 SASEGT. The CDR3 covers 14 residues. V was shortened by 7 bases and J by 0 bases, with 10 bases between the two germline ends. This chain joins TRBV6-1 and TRBJ1-5; weak D call: TRBD1 (5 bases). The clonotype originates from a female donor with Graves disease. Specimen: peripheral blood mononuclear cells (PBMCs), collected at new diagnosis, from a patient treated with antithyroid drugs. CDR3: CASIRGYSNQPQHF. Here the CDR3 DNA reads TGTGCCAGCATAAGGGGATATAGCAATCAGCCCCAGCATTTT.